One T cell receptor beta chain is described in this entry. Its antigen is unknown. Germline CDR1 reads SGHVS; CDR2 reads FNYEAQ. Trimming took 5 bases from V and 1 from J, leaving 18 bases between them. The CDR3 covers 16 residues. The data belong to a study of T-cell reconstitution after alpha-beta-depleted transplantation in children. Study-wide results and limits: Reportedly, roughly two months post-transplant, alpha-beta T cells arose from several hundred expanded graft clones. Surviving thymic progenitors and recipient T cells were the source of high TCRbeta diversity at day 60 in some patients. Fresh T-cell production supplied most of the T-cell counts and diversity seen one year after transplant.

Unique molecular identifiers were built into the TCRbeta library. TCRdb processed the PCR reads anew with MiXCR; each CDR3 protein has one entry. The sample yields 500,000 to 750,000 distinct CDR3 sequences, over 10% seen once. The chain combines TRBV7-6 with TRBJ2-7; TRBD1 or TRBD2 may be the D gene (5 bases each). The input for sequencing was PBMCs, mostly from graft donor cells, taken 360 days after TCRalphabeta/CD19-depleted stem cell transplant. This receptor was identified in a male patient aged 10 to 17 who had a stem cell transplant for acute myeloid leukemia, so the T cells may come from the graft donor. The CDR3 region has the DNA TGTGCCAGCAGCCCATCGACCCGGGACGGATCCTACGAGCAGTACTTC. Its protein is CASSPSTRDGSYEQYF.